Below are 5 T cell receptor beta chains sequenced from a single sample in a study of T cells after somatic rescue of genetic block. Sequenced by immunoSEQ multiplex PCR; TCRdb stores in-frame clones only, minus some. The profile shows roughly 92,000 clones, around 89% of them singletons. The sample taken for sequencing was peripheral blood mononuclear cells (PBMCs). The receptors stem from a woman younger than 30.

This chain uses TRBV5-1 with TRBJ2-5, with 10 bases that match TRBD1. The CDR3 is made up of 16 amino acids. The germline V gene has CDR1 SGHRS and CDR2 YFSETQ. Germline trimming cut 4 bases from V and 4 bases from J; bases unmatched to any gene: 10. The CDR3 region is CASSLLGQGGGETQYF. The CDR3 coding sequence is TGCGCCAGCAGCCTGTTAGGACAGGGGGGCGGAGAGACCCAGTACTTC. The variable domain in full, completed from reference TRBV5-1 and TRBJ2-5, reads KAGVTQTPRYLIKTRGQQVTLSCSPISGHRSVSWYQQTPGQGLQFLFEYFSETQRNKGNFPGRFSGRQFSNSRSEMNVSTLELGDSALYLCASSLLGQGGGETQYFGPGTRLLVL.

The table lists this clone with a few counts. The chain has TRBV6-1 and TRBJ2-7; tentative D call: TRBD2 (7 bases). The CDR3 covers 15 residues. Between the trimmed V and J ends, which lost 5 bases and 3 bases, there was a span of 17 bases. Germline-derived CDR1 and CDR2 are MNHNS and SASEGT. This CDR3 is CASSWEGDPGYEQYF. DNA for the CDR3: TGTGCCAGCAGTTGGGAGGGGGACCCTGGCTACGAGCAGTACTTC.

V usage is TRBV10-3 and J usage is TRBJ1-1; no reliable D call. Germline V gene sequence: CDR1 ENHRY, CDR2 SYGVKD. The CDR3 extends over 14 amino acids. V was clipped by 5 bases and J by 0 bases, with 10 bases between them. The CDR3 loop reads CAISRGAVNTEAFF. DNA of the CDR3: TGTGCCATCAGTCGGGGTGCGGTGAACACTGAAGCTTTCTTT.

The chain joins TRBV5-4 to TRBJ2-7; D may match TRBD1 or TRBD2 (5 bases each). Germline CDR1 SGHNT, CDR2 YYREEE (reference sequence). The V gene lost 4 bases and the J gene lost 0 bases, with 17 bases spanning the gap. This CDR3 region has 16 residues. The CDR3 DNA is TGTGCCAGCAGCCTATCGAGGGGCTTAGGCTCCTACGAGCAGTACTTC. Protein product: CASSLSRGLGSYEQYF.

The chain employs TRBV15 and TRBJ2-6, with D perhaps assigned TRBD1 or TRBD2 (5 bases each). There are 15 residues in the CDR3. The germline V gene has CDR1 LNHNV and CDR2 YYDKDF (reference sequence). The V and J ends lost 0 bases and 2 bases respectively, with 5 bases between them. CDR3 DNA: TGTGCCACCAGCAGAGAGGGGGCTGGGGCCAACGTCCTGACTTTC. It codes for CATSREGAGANVLTF.